The sequence of this TCR beta chain was determined in a study of control samples from healthy donors and cancer patients. Only in-frame clones appear in the TCRdb table, and some are missing; sequencing was by immunoSEQ multiplex PCR. The data hold tens of thousands of clones, with about 90% observed a single time. The length of the CDR3 is 14 residues. Trimming took off 5 bases at V and 1 base at J, with 11 bases between the two ends. Germline lookup yields CDR1 SGHDN and CDR2 FVKESK. The sequence was obtained from a woman in her sixties or seventies with head and neck cancer. The chain is built from TRBV14 and TRBJ2-5, with a tentative D call TRBD2 (6 bases). Material for sequencing was PBMCs. In nucleotides, the CDR3 is TGTGCCAGCAGCACGCGGGATATCCAAGAGACCCAGTACTTC. Translating gives CASSTRDIQETQYF.